These 19 T cell receptor beta chains originate from one sample sequenced in a study of blood T cell repertoires in COVID-19. The assay was immunoSEQ multiplex PCR, and TCRdb's table has in-frame clones only and misses some. The repertoire has over 200,000 clones, approximately 91% of them found once; the top ten carry around 2.8%. The sample comprised peripheral blood. These receptors all come from a woman aged 55-70 years with acute or convalescent COVID-19.

The chain recombines TRBV6-5 with TRBJ1-2; D unresolved. Germline lookup yields CDR1 MNHEY and CDR2 SVGAGI. V lost 8 bases to trimming and J lost 3 bases, with 10 bases between them. The CDR3 contains 12 residues. The CDR3 sequence: CASERQYYGYTF. The CDR3 DNA reads TGTGCCAGCGAGCGGCAGTACTATGGCTACACCTTC.

The chain combines TRBV12-3 or TRBV12-4 with TRBJ1-2; D possibly corresponds to TRBD1 (5 bases). The CDR3 has 12 amino acids. V was cut by 0 bases and J by 8 bases, with 7 bases left in between. For the CDR3, the DNA is TGTGCCAGCAGTTTAGCGGGGCGCGGCTACACCTTC. It encodes CASSLAGRGYTF.

The V gene is TRBV4-2, the J gene TRBJ1-5; 9 bases agree with TRBD1. The CDR3 has 14 residues. The J segment lost 4 bases and the V segment lost 3 bases, leaving 1 base of the junction unmatched. From germline, CDR1 is LGHNA and CDR2 YNFKEQ. Written as DNA, the CDR3 is TGTGCCAGCAGCCAGGGACAGGGAAATCAGCCCCAGCATTTT. Translation gives CASSQGQGNQPQHF.

CDR3 amino acids: CASSVVSLSTDTQYF. For the CDR3, the DNA is TGTGCCAGCAGCGTAGTTAGCCTAAGCACAGATACGCAGTATTTT. This chain connects TRBV9 to TRBJ2-3; D remains unclear. The CDR3 spans 15 residues. Germline-derived CDR1 and CDR2 are SGDLS and YYNGEE. V lost 0 bases and J 0 bases, leaving 8 bases between the germline ends.

This clone turned up a few times. The chain is built from TRBV19 and TRBJ2-1, with 10 bases identical to TRBD2. Trimming cost V 7 bases and J 8 bases; bases outside gene matches: 8. This CDR3 is 14 amino acids long. Germline CDR1 reads LNHDA; CDR2 reads SQIVND (reference sequence). This CDR3 is CASKREGRSDEQFF. The CDR3, as DNA: TGTGCCAGTAAGCGGGAGGGCCGATCGGATGAGCAGTTCTTC. Combining the CDR3 with reference TRBV19 and TRBJ2-1 gives the whole variable domain DGGITQSPKYLFRKEGQNVTLSCEQNLNHDAMYWYRQDPGQGLRLIYYSQIVNDFQKGDIAEGYSVSREKKESFPLTVTSAQKNPTAFYLCASKREGRSDEQFFGPGTRLTVL.

The chain links TRBV5-6 to TRBJ2-7; TRBD2 is a possible D gene (5 bases). The CDR3 extends over 15 amino acids. In germline, CDR1 is SGHDT, CDR2 YYEEEE. Trimming left V 1 base short and J 0 bases short, with 11 bases between. The CDR3 DNA reads TGTGCCAGCAGCTTGCGGCTAGCTGACTCCTACGAGCAGTACTTC. Encoded protein: CASSLRLADSYEQYF.

With respect to this clone: An end of the junction differs from the germline gene, which may be a read error. The genes are TRBV7-9 and TRBJ1-3; D might be TRBD1 (5 bases). Germline CDR1 SEHNR, CDR2 FQNEAQ (reference sequence). CDR3 length: 15 amino acids. The chain's CDR3 is CASSLVQGIENTVYF. As DNA, the CDR3 is TGTGCCAGCAGCTTAGTCCAGGGTATTGAAAACACCGTATATTTT.

V usage is TRBV21-1 and J usage is TRBJ1-4. TRBV21-1 is a known pseudogene. The CDR3 sequence is 15 residues long. The CDR3 region has the DNA TGTGCCAGCAGCACGCTAGTTGCAACTAATGAAAAACTGTTTTTT. It specifies CASSTLVATNEKLFF.

The chain recombines TRBV13 with TRBJ2-7, with D maybe TRBD2 (5 bases). The V gene's germline CDR1 is PRHDT and CDR2 FYEKMQ (reference sequence). The CDR3 is 14 residues long. Trimming took off 3 bases at V and 1 base at J, with 10 bases between the two ends. The CDR3 coding sequence is TGTGCCAGCAGCTTCGCCGGGAATTCCTACGAGCAGTACTTC. Protein: CASSFAGNSYEQYF.

The chain uses TRBV4-1 and TRBJ2-7; no clear D. The CDR3 consists of 19 residues. The germline V gene has CDR1 MGHRA and CDR2 YSYEKL. V dropped 1 base and J dropped 1 base, with 23 bases sitting between them. CDR3 sequence reads: CASSQVMPASLGPSYEQYF. In nucleotides, the CDR3 is TGCGCCAGCAGCCAAGTCATGCCTGCTAGTCTAGGTCCTTCCTACGAGCAGTACTTC.

The rearrangement uses TRBV7-9 and TRBJ1-1; D may be TRBD1 (5 bases). CDR1 and CDR2 from the germline V gene are SEHNR and FQNEAQ (reference sequence). The CDR3 loop spans 13 amino acids. The V end lost 3 bases, the J end lost 11 bases, and 16 bases lay between the germline ends. CDR3 DNA: TGTGCCAGCAGCTTTAACGTCGGGGGGAATGCTTTCTTT. Amino acid sequence: CASSFNVGGNAFF.

The J gene is TRBJ2-7, the V gene TRBV5-1, with D unclear. This CDR3 comprises 15 residues. The germline V and J ends were trimmed by 4 bases and 0 bases, with 14 bases remaining between them. From germline, CDR1 is SGHRS and CDR2 YFSETQ. CDR3 in DNA: TGCGCCAGCAGCCCCCAGGCCCCAACCTCCTACGAGCAGTACTTC. Residues: CASSPQAPTSYEQYF.

V is TRBV7-2 and J is TRBJ2-7; possible D gene TRBD2, 5 bases. The CDR3 is made up of 15 amino acids. Germline V gene data show CDR1 as SGHTA and CDR2 as FQGNSA. The V and J ends lost 5 bases and 0 bases respectively, with 14 bases between them. In DNA, the CDR3 is TGTGCCAGCAGCCCCGGTCCGGGAATCTCCTACGAGCAGTACTTC. It encodes CASSPGPGISYEQYF. The complete variable domain, with remaining parts taken from reference TRBV7-2 and TRBJ2-7, reads GAGVSQSPSNKVTEKGKDVELRCDPISGHTALYWYRQSLGQGLEFLIYFQGNSAPDKSGLPSDRFSAERTGGSVSTLTIQRTQQEDSAVYLCASSPGPGISYEQYFGPGTRLTVT.

The V call is TRBV10-1, the J call TRBJ2-1, with D tentatively TRBD2 (6 bases). Between the trimmed V and J ends, which lost 4 bases and 5 bases, there was a span of 15 bases. CDR3 size: 15 residues. Germline loops: CDR1 WNHNN, CDR2 SYGVQD (reference sequence). The CDR3, as DNA: TGCGCCAGCAGTGCGTACGCGGGATTTAACAATGAGCAGTTCTTC. Translating it yields CASSAYAGFNNEQFF.

In DNA form, the CDR3 reads TGCGCCAGCAGTCAAGAATATAACCTCAGGGGCTACGAGCAGTACTTC. Translated, it gives CASSQEYNLRGYEQYF. The chain has TRBV23-1 and TRBJ2-7; weak D call: TRBD1 (6 bases). TRBV23-1 is treated as an ORF (open reading frame) with a function not yet certain. The CDR3 spans 16 residues. Trimming left V 2 bases short and J 3 bases short, with 17 bases between.

This chain links TRBV19 with TRBJ1-5; D unclear. Between the trimmed V and J ends, which lost 1 base and 7 bases, there was a span of 14 bases. Per germline, CDR1 LNHDA and CDR2 SQIVND (reference sequence). The CDR3 sequence is 15 residues long. The CDR3: CASSIGRQSGQPQHF. The CDR3, as DNA: TGTGCCAGTAGTATAGGGAGGCAGAGCGGGCAGCCCCAGCATTTT.

The chain uses TRBV6-2 or TRBV6-3 and TRBJ2-2; D gene uncertain. This CDR3 contains 15 residues. Germline CDR1 MNHEY, CDR2 SVGEGT. Trimming cost V 2 bases and J 2 bases, with 9 bases left between them. Written as DNA, the CDR3 is TGTGCCAGCAGTTACGCGGTAGAAAACACCGGGGAGCTGTTTTTT. Its translation is CASSYAVENTGELFF.

V gene TRBV28 combines with J gene TRBJ2-1, with 7 bases that match TRBD2. V was clipped by 3 bases and J by 4 bases; unmatched bases: 9. Germline V gene sequence: CDR1 MDHEN, CDR2 SYDVKM. The CDR3 contains 16 residues. In DNA, the CDR3 is TGTGCCAGCAGTTTTGCCGGGGAGGGTCTGTACAATGAGCAGTTCTTC. Translated: CASSFAGEGLYNEQFF. The entire variable domain, with the rest obtained from reference TRBV28 and TRBJ2-1, is as follows: DVKVTQSSRYLVKRTGEKVFLECVQDMDHENMFWYRQDPGLGLRLIYFSYDVKMKEKGDIPEGYSVSREKKERFSLILESASTNQTSMYLCASSFAGEGLYNEQFFGPGTRLTVL.

The rearrangement links TRBV5-1 to TRBJ1-2; D gene unclear. V was cut by 5 bases and J by 5 bases, with 10 bases left in between. The CDR3 is made up of 12 amino acids. The germline V gene encodes CDR1 SGHRS and CDR2 YFSETQ. The CDR3 region has the DNA TGCGCCAGCAGTGAGGACTTATATGGCTACACCTTC. It encodes CASSEDLYGYTF.